This TCR beta chain was captured in a study of cytomegalovirus exposure and HLA in healthy donors. Germline V CDR1 and CDR2: WSHSY, SAAADI. V dropped 0 bases and J dropped 1; count of bases not matched to a gene: 2. This CDR3 is built from 16 residues. Study-wide results and limits: A further, later analysis showed that HLA-associated TCR beta chains (compared with equally common others) were more clonally expanded. By a later analysis, the bulk of CMV-associated TCR beta chains appeared HLA-restricted. Across donors, sequencing depth was assumed by presence/absence analyses to be roughly uniform. HLA alleles showed associations with fewer than 20,000 TCR beta sequences in a later analysis, at a 0.05 false discovery rate.

The PCR contained 60 Vbeta and 13 Jbeta primers. Data came from immunoSEQ multiplex PCR; TCRdb stores just in-frame clones and leaves some out. The sample has 90,000 to 120,000 clones; over 60% are singletons. A remark on this clone: Its specificity is not known.

The clonotype comes from a male donor in good health and CMV-seronegative. The genes are TRBV10-2 and TRBJ2-5; TRBD2 matches at 10 bases. The sequenced sample consisted of PBMCs. For the CDR3, the DNA is TGCGCCAGCAGTGAGTCCCTAGCGGGAGTCCAAGAGACCCAGTACTTC. Translation: CASSESLAGVQETQYF.